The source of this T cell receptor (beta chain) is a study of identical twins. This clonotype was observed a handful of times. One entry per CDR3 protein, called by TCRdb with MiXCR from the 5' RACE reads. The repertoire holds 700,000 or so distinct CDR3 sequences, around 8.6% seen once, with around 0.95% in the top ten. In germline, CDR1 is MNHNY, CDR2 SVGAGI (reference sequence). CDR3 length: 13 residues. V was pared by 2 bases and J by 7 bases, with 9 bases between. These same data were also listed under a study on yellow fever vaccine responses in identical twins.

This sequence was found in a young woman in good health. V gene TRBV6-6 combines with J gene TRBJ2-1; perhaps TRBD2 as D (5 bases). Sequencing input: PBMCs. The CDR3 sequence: CASSYRENNEQFF. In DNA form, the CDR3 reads TGTGCCAGCAGTTACAGGGAGAATAATGAGCAGTTCTTC.